Listed here are 4 T cell receptor beta chains from one sample, sequenced in a study of OX40 agonist ivuxolimab in advanced cancers. Sequenced by immunoSEQ multiplex PCR; TCRdb stores in-frame clones only, minus some. The repertoire includes some 110,000 clones, approximately 90% of them detected once, and 0.48% sits in the top ten. The starting material was CD4+ or CD8+ T cells sorted from blood, obtained in a trial of the OX40 agonist ivuxolimab. These receptors were obtained from an adult with an advanced solid tumor such as melanoma, head and neck, liver or kidney cancer.

The chain uses TRBV4-1 and TRBJ1-2, with 9 nucleotides matching TRBD1. The CDR3 totals 17 residues. The V gene's germline CDR1 is MGHRA and CDR2 YSYEKL. V shed 0 bases, J shed 4 bases, and the junction held 9 bases outside the gene matches. The CDR3 protein is CASSQDPTGGATYGYTF. The CDR3 region has the DNA TGCGCCAGCAGCCAAGATCCCACAGGGGGCGCAACCTATGGCTACACCTTC.

The J gene is TRBJ1-2, the V gene TRBV7-2; the D is unclear. CDR1 and CDR2 from the germline V gene are SGHTA and FQGNSA. Trimming shortened V by 2 bases and J by 1 base, and 17 bases separated the two germline ends. This CDR3 has 17 amino acids. CDR3 coding DNA: TGTGCCAGCAGCTTATTGGTGAGGGAAGGATTTAACTATGGCTACACCTTC. It specifies CASSLLVREGFNYGYTF.

The J gene is TRBJ2-7, the V gene TRBV7-2; 8 bases align to TRBD2. The V segment lost 0 bases and the J segment 2 bases; nucleotides outside the gene matches: 3. Germline CDR1 reads SGHTA; CDR2 reads FQGNSA. This CDR3 region has 15 residues. The CDR3 region is CASSLAGAGAYEQYF. In DNA, the CDR3 is TGTGCCAGCAGCTTAGCGGGAGCGGGGGCCTACGAGCAGTACTTC.

This chain connects TRBV29-1 to TRBJ2-5; 8 nucleotides line up with TRBD1. Germline V CDR1 and CDR2: SQVTM, ANQGSEA. V was clipped by 6 bases and J by 5 bases; unmatched bases: 8. There are 13 residues in the CDR3. The CDR3 region has the DNA TGCAGCGTAGAATCCAGGGGGCGGGAGACCCAGTACTTC. Amino acid sequence: CSVESRGRETQYF.